This TCR beta chain was observed in a study of blood T cells in healthy people across ages. This clonotype was observed a handful of times. With a J-beta primer mix and a sample-barcoded 5' primer, a second PCR ran roughly 7 to 11 cycles. Via MiXCR, TCRdb re-called the 5' RACE reads, giving one row per CDR3 protein. Of about 670,000 distinct CDR3 sequences listed, about 51% were seen once; the top ten hold around an eighth. Germline lookup yields CDR1 MNHEY and CDR2 SMNVEV (reference sequence). The CDR3 consists of 16 residues. V gave up 5 bases and J gave up 4 bases; unmatched junction bases: 11. Sequencing was carried out using blood. V usage is TRBV27 and J usage is TRBJ1-1, with 9 nucleotides matching TRBD1. This clonotype was sampled from a woman of 80 years or more in good health. The CDR3 bases are TGTGCCAGCAGTGGAACAGGGGGCATTCGGAGCACTGAAGCTTTCTTT. Residues: CASSGTGGIRSTEAFF.